This entry concerns a single T cell receptor beta chain. There is no known antigen for this receptor. No base-level quality is on record; no much larger clone is a single base apart. This sample was taken from a study of shared clonotypes between healthy human individuals (dated by TCRdb to the early 2020s). In the study overall: The cohort included a few men and a couple of women between 18 and 49 years of age. For each donor, CD4 naive and CD4 memory were each run on three plates, CD8 naive on two plates, and CD8 memory on one plate. The study deeply sequenced blood TCR repertoires of about 5 healthy adults to estimate repertoire size and the extent of clonotype sharing between individuals. To increase sequencing depth and limit assay-specific biases, TCR repertoire library preparation and sequencing were carried out by different laboratories using diverse techniques. Between about 0.85 and 8.9 billion PBMCs per donor were obtained by leukapheresis.

Broader findings and caveats from the paper: Approximately 5% of naive CD4, 3.5% of naive CD8, 2% to 2.5% of memory CD4, and about 0.4% of memory CD8 clonotypes were shared across a few donors. Sampling was restricted to blood, and TCR repertoires in tissues likely differ from the TCR repertoires found in blood. Larger estimated clonotype richness was generally found for naive subsets than for memory subsets. Even with the large sequencing depth, rarefaction of the sorted-subset datasets indicated that sequencing was incomplete. Clonotypes shared by all four sorted-subset donors showed higher generation probabilities than non-shared clonotypes. Because the study included only a small number of donors, the genetic and exposure-history diversity represented was limited. Based on pairwise subsampling, the degree of clonotype sharing among donors was expected to be affected by sequencing depth.

TCR CDR3 regions were amplified from genomic DNA by multiplex PCR using the deep immunoSEQ assay. For each cell subset, the extracted genomic DNA was distributed evenly across all wells of several immunoSEQ 96-well plates, and each plate served as one replicate. For sorted subsets, roughly 200 ng of genomic DNA, equivalent to some 30,000 T cell genomes, went into each replicate PCR. The purified libraries were quantified using a Qubit 3.0 fluorometer, sized with a Bioanalyzer 2100, and then quantified again using the KAPA Library Quantification kit. Every immunoSEQ 96-well plate was sequenced on a separate single-read 150-cycle Illumina NextSeq 550 flow cell. On the authors' methods: Because the immunoSEQ output held only junctional sequences and lacked quality scores, the filtering could not match the filtering applied to full-length reads. Sequences were annotated with PyIR, a Python wrapper for IgBLAST v1.9, and V/J genes and CDR3 were assigned using IMGT germline references. Reads were removed for weak V/J assignments (E-value above 1e-6), missing CDR3, stop codons, out-of-frame junctions, or ambiguous translated residues. V3J clonotypes were defined as sequences sharing an identical inferred V gene, J gene, and CDR3 amino acid sequence. Percentage overlap between repertoires was calculated by dividing the number of shared unique clonotypes by the size of the smaller repertoire. Three approaches were used to assess repertoire richness: RTK rarefaction, the Chao1 estimator, and Recon v2.1 estimates of unobserved clonotypes. For all TCRbeta clonotypes obtained by the gDNA method from a few donors, generation probabilities were computed with OLGA. TCRdb took over this immuneACCESS table, retaining in-frame rearrangements with V and J assigned. Such tables are incomplete; in checked studies, under half of the missing clones stem from an unresolved V gene, and the remainder is unexplained. V, J and clone size are taken as reported in that table, and D and trimming were inferred from the DNA itself. The sample data list 2 million to 2.5 million clones, and 93% of these were observed just once. The ten top clones hold 0.36% of the sample.

Donors were healthy HIV-negative adults with no recently reported acute infections or vaccinations. Every donor was a Caucasian adult residing in Nashville, Tennessee, USA. CD4+ T cells were enriched through magnetic negative selection, after which naive cells were positively selected on CD45RA and the remaining negative fraction served as the memory subset. Blood was collected by leukapheresis, and PBMCs were isolated by Ficoll-Histopaque density gradient centrifugation and then cryopreserved in liquid nitrogen vapor phase. Analytical flow cytometry was used to check the purity and quantity of each magnetically sorted T cell population. Genomic DNA was isolated from each sorted fraction and quantified by UV absorbance on a Nanodrop 2000c. The CDR3 runs 13 amino acids, cysteine and phenylalanine included. CDR3 DNA only is kept here, 39 bases in frame from base 1. According to the germline V gene (reference sequence), CDR1 reads MNHNY and CDR2 reads SVGAGI. Cut back by 6 bases and 12 bases, the V and J ends lie 21 bases apart.

The rearranged chain carries TRBV6-6 and TRBJ2-7; TRBD2 is possibly the D segment (6 matching bases). This TCR came from a man younger than 30 in good health. Some clones in this sample may be carry-over from other donors' samples. The specimen was naive CD4+ T cells from PBMCs. This sample's cell subset or site label indicates: CD45RA+ positively selected. Here is the DNA: TGTGCCAGCAGACACCCGGAGGGCGCTACTCCGTACTTC. This encodes CASRHPEGATPYF.